The rows below give T cell receptor beta chains drawn from one sample of a study of cytomegalovirus exposure and HLA in healthy donors. Generated by immunoSEQ multiplex PCR, the TCRdb table keeps only in-frame clones and is missing some. The sample contains over 100,000 clones, over 65% of which appear only once. Material for sequencing was PBMCs. Every receptor here comes from a woman in her thirties in good health and CMV-seropositive. The CDR3 runs from the conserved cysteine through the conserved F or W. A D gene is named only where the DNA matches it firmly. Where a row states a size, it is once, few, many or the class of an expanded clone; other rows omit it.

CDR3aa,CDR3nt,d_gene,j_gene,abundance,v_gene,len
CASSEPGRTEAFF,TGTGCCAGCAGTGAACCGGGGAGGACTGAAGCTTTCTTT,.,TRBJ1-1,.,TRBV25-1,13
CASSPRGPANTEAFF,TGCGCCAGCAGCCCCCGCGGGCCAGCGAACACTGAAGCTTTCTTT,.,TRBJ1-1,.,TRBV4-1,15
CSVVSTGEAIRYNEQFF,TGCAGCGTTGTGAGTACAGGGGAGGCTATTCGCTACAATGAGCAGTTCTTC,.,TRBJ2-1,.,TRBV29-1,17
CASSLGGPAETQYF,TGTGCCAGCAGCTTAGGGGGGCCAGCGGAGACCCAGTACTTC,.,TRBJ2-5,.,TRBV7-2,14
CASSLIGVSYNEQFF,TGTGCCAGCAGCTTAATCGGGGTATCCTACAATGAGCAGTTCTTC,.,TRBJ2-1,.,TRBV7-3,15
CASSRVRATGGDSPLHF,TGCGCCAGCAGCCGAGTAAGGGCGACAGGGGGGGATTCACCCCTCCACTTT,TRBD1,TRBJ1-6,.,TRBV4-3,17
CAWSVSGTNTGELFF,TGTGCCTGGAGTGTTAGCGGGACGAACACCGGGGAGCTGTTTTTT,TRBD2,TRBJ2-2,.,TRBV30,15
CASNTNPGRGGEKLFF,TGTGCCAGCAATACCAACCCGGGCCGAGGAGGGGAAAAACTGTTTTTT,.,TRBJ1-4,.,TRBV27,16
CASSYLRNTEAFF,TGTGCCAGCAGTTACTTGAGGAACACTGAAGCTTTCTTT,.,TRBJ1-1,.,TRBV6-5,13
CASSSRLAGGRETQYF,TGTGCCAGCAGCTCCCGACTAGCGGGGGGGCGGGAGACCCAGTACTTC,TRBD2,TRBJ2-5,.,TRBV5-6,16
CAWSLGGGQPQHF,TGTGCCTGGAGCTTAGGGGGGGGTCAGCCCCAGCATTTT,.,TRBJ1-5,few,TRBV30,13
CAWSVGAGPKNIQYF,TGTGCCTGGAGTGTAGGGGCTGGGCCCAAAAACATTCAGTACTTC,.,TRBJ2-4,once,TRBV30,15
CASSLMGGIPYEQYF,TGTGCCAGCAGCCTAATGGGGGGAATCCCCTACGAGCAGTACTTC,.,TRBJ2-7,.,TRBV7-2,15
CASMKWRGAESTDTQYF,TGTGCCAGCATGAAGTGGCGGGGGGCCGAGAGCACAGATACGCAGTATTTT,TRBD2,TRBJ2-3,once,TRBV28,17
CASSPLPYNREGYTF,TGTGCCAGCAGTCCCCTTCCTTATAACAGGGAAGGCTACACCTTC,.,TRBJ1-2,.,TRBV6-5,15
CASSYDRANYGYTF,TGCGCCAGCAGCTACGACAGAGCTAACTATGGCTACACCTTC,.,TRBJ1-2,.,TRBV5-1,14
CASSLSFGSYNSPLHF,TGTGCCAGCAGTCTAAGTTTTGGCTCCTATAATTCACCCCTCCACTTT,.,TRBJ1-6,.,TRBV27,16
CASSELRDPKFF,TGTGCCAGCAGTGAACTGCGGGATCCAAAGTTCTTC,.,TRBJ2-1,.,TRBV6-1,12
CAHSQTAANQPQHF,TGTGCCCACTCCCAGACAGCTGCAAATCAGCCCCAGCATTTT,.,TRBJ1-5,.,TRBV30,14
CAWSVLGQPIF,TGTGCCTGGAGTGTACTTGGACAGCCGATCTTT,.,TRBJ1-1,.,TRBV30,11
CASSLGGTVHEQYF,TGTGCCAGCAGCTTAGGCGGGACAGTCCACGAGCAGTACTTC,.,TRBJ2-7,.,TRBV7-2,14
CASSPNRQGASTEAFF,TGTGCCAGCTCACCGAACCGACAGGGGGCTAGTACTGAAGCTTTCTTT,TRBD1,TRBJ1-1,.,TRBV18,16
CASSLSGTSNNSPLHF,TGTGCCAGCAGTTTATCCGGGACATCGAATAATTCACCCCTCCACTTT,.,TRBJ1-6,.,TRBV27,16
CATRNVTGSWSYEQYF,TGTGCCACCAGGAACGTTACAGGGTCTTGGTCCTACGAGCAGTACTTC,.,TRBJ2-7,.,TRBV15,16
CASSFTRGMSQPQHF,TGTGCCAGCAGTTTTACTAGGGGGATGTCTCAGCCCCAGCATTTT,.,TRBJ1-5,.,TRBV28,15
CATSETGTVGTAQYF,TGTGCCACCAGCGAAACCGGGACAGTGGGTACGGCGCAGTATTTT,TRBD1,TRBJ2-3,.,TRBV15,15
CASSLAGDTGELFF,TGCGCCAGCAGCTTGGCCGGGGATACCGGGGAGCTGTTTTTT,.,TRBJ2-2,.,TRBV5-1,14
CASSFSGNTIYF,TGTGCCAGCAGCTTCTCCGGAAACACCATATATTTT,.,TRBJ1-3,.,TRBV5-6,12
CATSATLKNQPQHF,TGTGCCACCAGTGCGACACTTAAAAATCAGCCCCAGCATTTT,.,TRBJ1-5,.,TRBV15,14
CASSQGTSGGLETQYF,TGCGCCAGCAGCCAAGGGACTAGCGGGGGGTTAGAGACCCAGTACTTC,TRBD2,TRBJ2-5,.,TRBV4-3,16
CACQGQGSSPLHF,TGTGCCTGCCAGGGACAGGGAAGCTCACCCCTCCACTTT,TRBD1,TRBJ1-6,few,TRBV30,13
CASSLPGGSYNEQFF,TGTGCCAGCAGCTTGCCGGGGGGGTCCTACAATGAGCAGTTCTTC,TRBD2,TRBJ2-1,.,TRBV5-6,15
CASSQFRGPYNEQFF,TGTGCCAGCAGCCAATTCAGGGGGCCCTACAATGAGCAGTTCTTC,TRBD1,TRBJ2-1,.,TRBV14,15
CASSVGPTTPHGELFF,TGTGCCAGCAGCGTGGGCCCTACCACCCCCCACGGGGAGCTGTTTTTT,.,TRBJ2-2,once,TRBV9,16
CASSRELGGLYNEQFF,TGTGCCAGCAGCCGTGAACTGGGGGGACTATACAATGAGCAGTTCTTC,TRBD2,TRBJ2-1,few,TRBV5-6,16
CASSRPYNEQFF,TGTGCCAGTAGCAGGCCCTACAATGAGCAGTTCTTC,.,TRBJ2-1,once,TRBV19,12
CASSQSHLPDTQYF,TGTGCCAGCAGCCAAAGCCACCTCCCAGATACGCAGTATTTT,.,TRBJ2-3,.,TRBV5-4,14
CATHRTEAFF,TGTGCCACCCACCGGACTGAAGCTTTCTTT,.,TRBJ1-1,.,TRBV6-1,10
CASSQVLAGAQEQYF,TGTGCCAGCAGCCAAGTATTAGCGGGGGCCCAGGAGCAGTACTTC,TRBD2,TRBJ2-7,.,TRBV5-4,15
CASSRSGGDNEQFF,TGTGCCAGCAGCAGGAGCGGGGGAGACAATGAGCAGTTCTTC,TRBD2,TRBJ2-1,.,TRBV6-5,14
CASSHPQGTQHF,TGCGCCAGCAGCCACCCCCAGGGAACCCAGCATTTT,.,TRBJ1-5,few,TRBV4-1,12
CASSPTSPSYNEQFF,TGTGCCAGCAGCCCAACTAGCCCTAGCTACAATGAGCAGTTCTTC,.,TRBJ2-1,few,TRBV7-9,15
CASSRQGPMGGELFF,TGTGCCAGCAGCCGACAGGGACCCATGGGCGGGGAGCTGTTTTTT,TRBD1,TRBJ2-2,.,TRBV7-3,15
CASSLSPGGGAYGANVLTF,TGTGCCAGCAGTTTATCTCCGGGAGGGGGCGCTTATGGGGCCAACGTCCTGACTTTC,.,TRBJ2-6,.,TRBV27,19
CAVQANTEAFF,TGTGCCGTACAGGCGAACACTGAAGCTTTCTTT,.,TRBJ1-1,.,TRBV6-5,11
CSVEFAGGGETQYF,TGCAGCGTTGAATTCGCGGGGGGGGGCGAGACCCAGTACTTC,TRBD2,TRBJ2-5,.,TRBV29-1,14
CASSSDFSDTQYF,TGTGCCAGCAGCTCCGACTTTTCGGATACGCAGTATTTT,.,TRBJ2-3,few,TRBV7-2,13
CASSSLNRLDEQYF,TGTGCCAGCAGCTCCCTAAACCGACTAGACGAGCAGTACTTC,.,TRBJ2-7,.,TRBV7-9,14
CASSQQAGGRFEQFF,TGCGCCAGCAGCCAGCAAGCGGGGGGGCGGTTTGAGCAGTTCTTC,TRBD2,TRBJ2-1,.,TRBV4-3,15
CASSLRSESSGNTIYF,TGTGCCAGCAGCTTGCGGTCGGAGAGCTCTGGAAACACCATATATTTT,.,TRBJ1-3,few,TRBV5-5,16
CASSFPRQGVYNEQFF,TGTGCCAGCAGCTTCCCCAGACAGGGGGTCTACAATGAGCAGTTCTTC,TRBD1,TRBJ2-1,.,TRBV11-2,16
CASSRGGVGDTQYF,TGTGCCAGTAGTAGGGGGGGTGTGGGAGATACGCAGTATTTT,TRBD2,TRBJ2-3,.,TRBV19,14
CASSLAYGTGDYNEQFF,TGTGCCAGCAGCTTAGCTTACGGGACAGGGGACTACAATGAGCAGTTCTTC,TRBD1,TRBJ2-1,.,TRBV7-8,17
CASSFSLGRGQGADTQYF,TGTGCCAGCAGCTTTTCCCTAGGCAGGGGGCAAGGGGCAGATACGCAGTATTTT,TRBD1,TRBJ2-3,.,TRBV7-2,18